The 2 T cell receptor beta chains listed next were all sequenced from one sample in a study of glioma-infiltrating T cells after dendritic cell vaccination. Assay: immunoSEQ multiplex PCR; the TCRdb copy retains only in-frame clones and omits some. The sample holds roughly 100,000 clones; roughly four fifths are singletons and the top ten take less than 15%. Source: blood, taken before dendritic cell vaccination. All receptors derive from a human donor with glioblastoma.

The sample holds a few counts of this clone. V is TRBV5-1 and J is TRBJ2-1; 13 bases map to TRBD2. V was pared by 4 bases and J by 8 bases, with 9 bases of the junction left unmatched. Germline CDR1 and CDR2: SGHRS and YFSETQ. CDR3 size: 16 residues. The CDR3 reads CASSQTSGGTGDEQFF. CDR3 in DNA: TGCGCCAGCAGCCAGACTAGCGGGGGGACGGGGGATGAGCAGTTCTTC.

The chain links TRBV5-1 to TRBJ2-5, with D maybe TRBD1 (5 bases). Germline CDR1 is SGHRS and CDR2 is YFSETQ. The CDR3 is made up of 14 amino acids. Trimming took off 0 bases at V and 4 bases at J, with 10 bases between the two ends. DNA for the CDR3: TGCGCCAGCAGCTTGGGACAGCTAGGAGAGACCCAGTACTTC. Translation gives CASSLGQLGETQYF.